What follows is one T cell receptor beta chain and its context. This entry belongs to a study of identical twins. Addition of a universal primer site occurred through template switching, and cDNA carried unique molecular identifiers. TCRdb analysed the 5' RACE reads with MiXCR anew, one entry per CDR3 protein. The sample contains 300,000 to 400,000 distinct CDR3 sequences, roughly 9% of which appear only once. V gave up 4 bases and J gave up 6 bases, with 10 bases separating them. The CDR3 covers 12 residues. CDR1 is LNHDA and CDR2 is SQIVND in the germline V gene (reference sequence). The chain uses TRBV19 and TRBJ2-7; D remains unclear. The TCR comes from a woman in her forties or fifties in good health. The sequenced material came from naive T cells sorted from blood. CDR3 in DNA: TGTGCCAGTAGTAGGTCAGCCGGCGAGCAGTACTTC. Amino acids: CASSRSAGEQYF.